This T cell receptor (beta chain) came from a study of blood T cell repertoires in COVID-19. Turning to the study itself: PBMCs, B-cell-depleted T cells, or T cells provided the cDNA or gDNA that made up the material.

Germline CDR1 reads SGDLS; CDR2 reads YYNGEE. Deletions cut 2 bases from V and 3 bases from J, with 8 bases between. The CDR3 sequence is 13 residues long. In the study's own analysis: From reference gene primer amplification, estimates of nucleated cell counts were derived. Sequencing was performed with immunoSEQ multiplex PCR; in TCRdb, only in-frame clones are kept and a portion is missing. V, J and clone size reflect that table, while D and trimming were determined from the DNA. The top ten clones hold 8.5% to 10% of a sample with roughly 200,000 clones, roughly 76% of them seen once. The sequence was obtained from a woman aged 50 to 60 with active or convalescent COVID-19. The rearrangement links TRBV9 to TRBJ1-1; D uncertain. The sequencing input was peripheral blood. The chain's CDR3 is CASSVHQDTEAFF. CDR3 DNA sequence: TGTGCCAGCAGCGTTCACCAGGACACTGAAGCTTTCTTT.